This TCR beta chain is from a study of blood T cell repertoires in COVID-19. Cohort 3 recovered donors had two negative PCRs, clearance, or symptom resolution. Some clones are missing from TCRdb's copy, which holds only in-frame ones; the method was immunoSEQ multiplex PCR. The table includes about 480,000 clones, roughly 90% detected once. What was sequenced was PBMCs or T cells enriched from blood (not recorded which). This sequence originates from a woman aged 40 to 50 who had recovered from COVID-19.

The CDR3, as DNA: TGTGCCAGCAGAGGGGATACGTACAATGAGCAGTTCTTC. The encoded protein is CASRGDTYNEQFF. The chain uses TRBV12-3 or TRBV12-4 and TRBJ2-1; D is possibly TRBD1 (5 bases). Trimming left V 6 bases short and J 4 bases short, with 10 bases between. There are 13 residues in the CDR3.